This entry concerns a single T cell receptor (beta chain). No antigen is known for it. In this CDR3 the conserved last residue, phenylalanine or tryptophan, is missing, so a read error is likely. The limits of the CDR3 on the DNA are not certain, so only TCRdb's listed CDR3 is given. The germline V gene (reference sequence) provides CDR1 SGHNT and CDR2 YYREEE. The CDR3 extends over 10 residues, inclusive of both ends. Preparation of the library involved the immunoSEQ multiplex PCR assay. The TR loci underwent multiplexed PCR amplification, with J gene segments targeted by reverse primers and V gene segments targeted by forward primers. The amplified CDR3 regions were sequenced using the Illumina HiSeq System. The source study handled its data this way. Closely related reads were merged by a nearest-neighbour algorithm to remove PCR and sequencing errors and to collapse the data into unique sequences. Repertoires were summarised by clonality and by T cell density, defined as TR molecules per amount of genomic DNA input. CDR3 amino acid sequences present in at least 80% of unsorted samples were defined as public TRs and were then tested for differential abundance between coeliac and control samples. Each lamina propria sample was queried against a list of 200 to 250 published gliadin-specific TRB sequences. Kruskal-Wallis tests followed by Dunn post-tests were used to test for differences in clonality and density between disease groups. TCRdb's version of the immuneACCESS table is confined to in-frame rearrangements and falls short of the full clone set. An unresolved V gene accounts for under half of the shortfall where checked; the remainder is of unknown origin. That table is the source of V, J and clone size, and D and trimming were worked out from the DNA. The sample table holds several thousand clones, of which about 70% were seen once. The top ten constitute about 5.8% of the sample.

This entry comes from a study of coeliac disease (dated by TCRdb to 2021 to 2024). About the investigation overall: Coeliac patients were categorised as having newly diagnosed active disease, refractory coeliac disease type I, or disease controlled by a gluten-free diet. The goal was to describe the TR repertoires of small intestinal T cells in active coeliac disease, in refractory type I coeliac disease, and in coeliac disease treated with a gluten-free diet. TRB sequencing was successfully performed on samples from under 35 subjects, among which 24 paired bulk unsorted intraepithelial and lamina propria cell samples were included. Next-generation sequencing of rearranged TRB and TRG CDR3 regions was applied to small intestinal lymphocyte fractions from coeliac and non-coeliac patients. A total of some 30 patients were included in the full study, of whom around 22 had serologically confirmed coeliac disease and 8 were controls with non-small intestinal disorders. Because high-resolution HLA typing was not available, biased TRBV7-2 usage was queried as a proof of principle. On the study overall, not on this receptor specifically: Published gliadin-specific TRB sequences appeared in about 55% of the 18 coeliac lamina propria samples but only 1 of 6 controls. The separation of intraepithelial from lamina propria cells did not yield high-purity fractions, so cross-contamination between compartments was possible. For the most part, TRB repertoires were private, with most amino acid sequences found in only one sample, and V-gene usage showed no significant difference across disease groups. TRB and TRG repertoires of active coeliac intraepithelial and lamina propria samples showed lower clonality than controls, suggesting recruitment of diverse T cells. The authors considered the approach unsuitable for unbiased detection of gliadin-specific T cells, which are scarce and rarely shared between patients.

Cells were frozen in liquid nitrogen in DMSO/FBS as aliquots of roughly 500,000 cells, with a single aliquot from each fraction going to sequencing. Every one of the 30 study patients had an endoscopy and a small intestinal biopsy. To release lamina propria cells, the biopsy tissue left over after intraepithelial cell isolation was digested with collagenase. Genomic DNA was extracted from frozen unsorted cell fractions with the Qiagen DNeasy blood extraction kit. This sequence was found in a man younger than 35 with celiac disease on a gluten-free diet. The sequenced material came from lymphocytes from the gut lamina propria. The cell subset or site label of this sample denotes: lamina propria cell (LPC) fraction of small intestinal biopsy. This chain joins TRBV5-4 to TRBJ2-7; TRBD1 is the table's D call and was not checked against the DNA. The CDR3 reads CATSRDRVPG.